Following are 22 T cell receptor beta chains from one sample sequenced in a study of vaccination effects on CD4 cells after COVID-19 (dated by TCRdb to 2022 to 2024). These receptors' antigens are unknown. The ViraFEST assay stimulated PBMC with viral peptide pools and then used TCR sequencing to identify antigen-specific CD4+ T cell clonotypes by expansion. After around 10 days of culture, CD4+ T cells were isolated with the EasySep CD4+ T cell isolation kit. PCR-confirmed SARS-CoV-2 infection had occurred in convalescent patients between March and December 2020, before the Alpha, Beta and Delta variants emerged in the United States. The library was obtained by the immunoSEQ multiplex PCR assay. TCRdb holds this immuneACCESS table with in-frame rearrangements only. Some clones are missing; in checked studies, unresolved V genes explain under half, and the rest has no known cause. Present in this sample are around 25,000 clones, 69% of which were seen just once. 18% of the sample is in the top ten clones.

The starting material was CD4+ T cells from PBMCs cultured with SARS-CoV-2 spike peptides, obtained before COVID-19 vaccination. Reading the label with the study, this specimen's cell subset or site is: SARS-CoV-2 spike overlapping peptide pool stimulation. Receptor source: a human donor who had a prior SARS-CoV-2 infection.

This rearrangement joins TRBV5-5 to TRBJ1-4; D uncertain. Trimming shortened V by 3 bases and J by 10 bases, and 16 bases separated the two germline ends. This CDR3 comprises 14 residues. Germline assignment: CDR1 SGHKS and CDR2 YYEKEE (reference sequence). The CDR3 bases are TGTGCCAGCAGCTGGACCGAGGCCGTTGGAAAACTGTTTTTT. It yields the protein CASSWTEAVGKLFF. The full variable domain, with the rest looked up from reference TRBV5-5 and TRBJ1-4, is DAGVTQSPTHLIKTRGQQVTLRCSPISGHKSVSWYQQVLGQGPQFIFQYYEKEERGRGNFPDRFSARQFPNYSSELNVNALLLGDSALYLCASSWTEAVGKLFFGSGTQLSVL.

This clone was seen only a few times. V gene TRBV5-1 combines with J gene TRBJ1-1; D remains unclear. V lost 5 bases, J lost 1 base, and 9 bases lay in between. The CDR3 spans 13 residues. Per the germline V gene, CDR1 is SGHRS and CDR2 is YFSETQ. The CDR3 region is CASSMDGNTEAFF. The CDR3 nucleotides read TGCGCCAGCAGTATGGACGGGAACACTGAAGCTTTCTTT.

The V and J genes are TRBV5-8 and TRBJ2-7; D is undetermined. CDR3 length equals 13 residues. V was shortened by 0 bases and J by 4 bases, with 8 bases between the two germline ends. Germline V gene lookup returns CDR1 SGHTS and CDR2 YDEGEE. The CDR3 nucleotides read TGTGCCAGCAGCTTGGTAGAGGTTTACGAGCAGTACTTC. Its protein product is CASSLVEVYEQYF.

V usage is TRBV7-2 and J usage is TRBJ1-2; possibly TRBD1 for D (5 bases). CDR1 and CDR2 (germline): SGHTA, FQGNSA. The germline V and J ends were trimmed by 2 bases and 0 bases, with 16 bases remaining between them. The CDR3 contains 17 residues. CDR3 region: CASSLRIRQLPNYGYTF. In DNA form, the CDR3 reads TGTGCCAGCAGCTTAAGAATTCGACAGCTTCCTAACTATGGCTACACCTTC.

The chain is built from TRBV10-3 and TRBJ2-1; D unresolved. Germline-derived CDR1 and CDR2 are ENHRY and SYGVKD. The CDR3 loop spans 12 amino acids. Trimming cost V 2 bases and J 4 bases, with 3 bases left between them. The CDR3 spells CAISEPYNEQFF. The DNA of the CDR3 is TGTGCCATCAGTGAGCCTTACAATGAGCAGTTCTTC.

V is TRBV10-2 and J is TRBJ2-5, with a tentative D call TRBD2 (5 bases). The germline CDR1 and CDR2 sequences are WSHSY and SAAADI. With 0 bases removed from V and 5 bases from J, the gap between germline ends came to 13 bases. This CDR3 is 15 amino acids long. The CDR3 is CASSESMRVGETQYF. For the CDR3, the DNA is TGCGCCAGCAGTGAGTCGATGAGGGTAGGGGAGACCCAGTACTTC.

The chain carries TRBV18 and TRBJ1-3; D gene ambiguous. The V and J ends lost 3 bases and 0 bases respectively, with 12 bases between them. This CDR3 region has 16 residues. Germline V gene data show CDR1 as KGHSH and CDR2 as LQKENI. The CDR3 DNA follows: TGTGCCAGCTCACCCGGAGCGCGGAGCTCTGGAAACACCATATATTTT. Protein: CASSPGARSSGNTIYF.

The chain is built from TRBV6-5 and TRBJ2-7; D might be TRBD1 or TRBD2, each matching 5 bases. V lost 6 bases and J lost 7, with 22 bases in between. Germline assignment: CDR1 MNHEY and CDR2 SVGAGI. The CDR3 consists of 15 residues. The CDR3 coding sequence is TGTGCCAGCAGAAACCGGGACCACCTGTACCAAGAGCAGTACTTC. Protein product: CASRNRDHLYQEQYF.

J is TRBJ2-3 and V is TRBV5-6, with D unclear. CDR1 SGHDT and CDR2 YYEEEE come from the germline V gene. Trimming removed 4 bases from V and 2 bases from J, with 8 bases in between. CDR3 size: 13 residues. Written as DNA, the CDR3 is TGTGCCAGCAGCCCGCTCCCCACAGATACGCAGTATTTT. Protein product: CASSPLPTDTQYF.

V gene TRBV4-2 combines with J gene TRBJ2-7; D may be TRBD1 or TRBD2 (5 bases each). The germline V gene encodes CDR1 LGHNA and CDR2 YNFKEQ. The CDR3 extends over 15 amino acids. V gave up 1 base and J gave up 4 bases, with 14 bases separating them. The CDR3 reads CASSQVGSGSYEQYF. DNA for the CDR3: TGTGCCAGCAGCCAAGTAGGGTCAGGGAGTTACGAGCAGTACTTC.

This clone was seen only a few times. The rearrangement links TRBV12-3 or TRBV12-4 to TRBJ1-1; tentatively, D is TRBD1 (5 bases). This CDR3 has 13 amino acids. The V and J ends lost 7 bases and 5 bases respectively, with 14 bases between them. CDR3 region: CASKDRDWTEAFF. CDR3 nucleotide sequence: TGTGCCAGCAAAGACAGAGACTGGACTGAAGCTTTCTTT.

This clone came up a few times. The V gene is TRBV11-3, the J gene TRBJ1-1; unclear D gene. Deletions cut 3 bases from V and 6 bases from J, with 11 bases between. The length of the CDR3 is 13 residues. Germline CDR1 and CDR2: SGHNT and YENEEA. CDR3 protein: CASSFTRTSEAFF. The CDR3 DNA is TGTGCCAGCAGCTTCACCCGAACATCTGAAGCTTTCTTT. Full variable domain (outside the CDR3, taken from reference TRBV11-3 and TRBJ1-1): EAGVVQSPRYKIIEKKQPVAFWCNPISGHNTLYWYLQNLGQGPELLIRYENEEAVDDSQLPKDRFSAERLKGVDSTLKIQPAELGDSAVYLCASSFTRTSEAFFGQGTRLTVV.

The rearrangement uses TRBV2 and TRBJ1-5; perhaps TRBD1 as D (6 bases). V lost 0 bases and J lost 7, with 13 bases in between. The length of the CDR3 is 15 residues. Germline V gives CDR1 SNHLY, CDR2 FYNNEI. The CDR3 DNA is TGTGCCAGCAGTGAAGCGTACGGGGGGCTGCAGCCCCAGCATTTT. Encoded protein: CASSEAYGGLQPQHF.

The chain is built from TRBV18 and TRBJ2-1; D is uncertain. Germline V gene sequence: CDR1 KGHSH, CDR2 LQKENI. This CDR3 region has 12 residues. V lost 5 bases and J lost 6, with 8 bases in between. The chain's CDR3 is CASSRSSNEQFF. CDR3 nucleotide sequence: TGTGCCAGCTCAAGATCCAGCAATGAGCAGTTCTTC.

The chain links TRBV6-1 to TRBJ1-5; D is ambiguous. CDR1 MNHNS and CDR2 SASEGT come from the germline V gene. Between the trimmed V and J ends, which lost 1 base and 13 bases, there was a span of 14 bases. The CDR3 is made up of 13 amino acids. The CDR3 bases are TGTGCCAGCAGTGAAGTGGCAGATCGGGAACAGCATTTT. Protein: CASSEVADREQHF.

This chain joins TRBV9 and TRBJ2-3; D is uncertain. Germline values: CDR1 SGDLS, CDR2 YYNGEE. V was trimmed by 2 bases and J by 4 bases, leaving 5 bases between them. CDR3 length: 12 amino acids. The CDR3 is CASSVTADTQYF. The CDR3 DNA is TGTGCCAGCAGCGTTACGGCAGATACGCAGTATTTT.

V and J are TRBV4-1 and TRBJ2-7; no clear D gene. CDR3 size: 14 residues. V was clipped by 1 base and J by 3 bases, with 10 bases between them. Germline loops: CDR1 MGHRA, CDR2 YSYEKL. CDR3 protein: CASSQASSDYEQYF. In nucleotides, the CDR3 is TGCGCCAGCAGCCAAGCCTCCAGTGACTACGAGCAGTACTTC.

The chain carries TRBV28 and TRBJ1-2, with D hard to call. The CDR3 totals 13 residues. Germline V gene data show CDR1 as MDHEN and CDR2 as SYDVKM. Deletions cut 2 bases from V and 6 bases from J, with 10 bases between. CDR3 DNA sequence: TGTGCCAGCAGTTTACTTTCCGGGGATGGCTACACCTTC. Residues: CASSLLSGDGYTF.

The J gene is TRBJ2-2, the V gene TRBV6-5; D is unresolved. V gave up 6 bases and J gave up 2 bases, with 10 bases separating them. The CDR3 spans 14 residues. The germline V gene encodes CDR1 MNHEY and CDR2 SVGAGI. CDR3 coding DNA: TGTGCCAGCAGGAGGTTAGGAAACACCGGGGAGCTGTTTTTT. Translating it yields CASRRLGNTGELFF.

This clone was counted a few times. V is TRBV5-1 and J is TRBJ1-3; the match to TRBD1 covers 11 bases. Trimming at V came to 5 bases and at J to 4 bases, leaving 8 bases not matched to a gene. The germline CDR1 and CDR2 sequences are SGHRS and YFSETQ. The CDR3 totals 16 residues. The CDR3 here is CASRKAGQGGGNTIYF. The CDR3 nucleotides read TGCGCCAGCAGAAAAGCGGGACAGGGGGGAGGAAACACCATATATTTT.

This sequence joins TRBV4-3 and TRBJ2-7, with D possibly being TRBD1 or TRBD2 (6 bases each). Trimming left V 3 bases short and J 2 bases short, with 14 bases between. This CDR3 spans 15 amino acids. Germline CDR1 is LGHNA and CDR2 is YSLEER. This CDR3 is CASSHGAGQAYEQYF. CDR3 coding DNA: TGCGCCAGCAGCCACGGGGCGGGACAAGCCTACGAGCAGTACTTC.

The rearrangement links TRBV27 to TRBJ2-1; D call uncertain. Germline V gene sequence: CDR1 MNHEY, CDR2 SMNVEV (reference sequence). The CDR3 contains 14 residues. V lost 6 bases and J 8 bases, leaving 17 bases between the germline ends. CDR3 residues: CASRPGPLGDEQFF. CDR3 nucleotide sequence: TGTGCCAGCAGACCGGGCCCCCTTGGCGATGAGCAGTTCTTC.